This T cell receptor (beta chain) was observed in a study of a mutant IDH1 vaccine in newly diagnosed glioma. Study-level background: Patients were started on vaccination 4-6 weeks after radiotherapy alone, or with temozolomide cycles. Receipt of radiotherapy, temozolomide, or both preceded the study, and most received both. General observations from the study: Vaccine-induced responses were seen in 93.3% of patients, spanning several MHC alleles. Pseudoprogression looked unconnected to shifts in top peripheral T cell clonotypes.

Trimming took 0 bases from V and 5 from J, leaving 13 bases between them. This CDR3 region has 15 residues. CDR1 is SGHAT and CDR2 is FQDESV in the germline V gene (reference sequence). Specified time point: week 5, during vaccination. Every single dose of the vaccine, 300 ug of mutant IDH1 20-mer peptide, came with topical imiquimod. In the case of this clone: The antigen is undetermined.

Only in-frame clones appear in the TCRdb table, and some are missing; sequencing was by immunoSEQ multiplex PCR. The sample has roughly 50,000 clones; 78% are singletons. The chain couples TRBV11-1 to TRBJ1-1; unclear D gene. The sequenced sample was PBMCs, obtained from a glioma patient whose treatment included an IDH1 peptide vaccine. This sequence was found in a woman aged 40 to 49 with glioma. DNA of the CDR3: TGTGCCAGCAGCTTAGCGTTCGGGAGAGGTACTGAAGCTTTCTTT. Translation gives CASSLAFGRGTEAFF.